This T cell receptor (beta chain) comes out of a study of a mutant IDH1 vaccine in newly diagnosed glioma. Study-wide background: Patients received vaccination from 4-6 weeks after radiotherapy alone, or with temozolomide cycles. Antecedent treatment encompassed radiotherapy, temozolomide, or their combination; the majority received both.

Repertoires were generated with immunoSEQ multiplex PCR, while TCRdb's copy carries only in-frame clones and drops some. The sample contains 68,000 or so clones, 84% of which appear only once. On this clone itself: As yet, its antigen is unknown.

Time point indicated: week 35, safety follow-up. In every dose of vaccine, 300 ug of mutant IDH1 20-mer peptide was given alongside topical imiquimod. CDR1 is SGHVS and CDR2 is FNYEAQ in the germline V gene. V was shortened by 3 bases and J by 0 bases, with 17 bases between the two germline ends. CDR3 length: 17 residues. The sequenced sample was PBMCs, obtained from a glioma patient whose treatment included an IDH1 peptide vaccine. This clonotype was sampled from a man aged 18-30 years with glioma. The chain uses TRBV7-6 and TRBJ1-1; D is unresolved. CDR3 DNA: TGTGCCAGCAGCTTCGAAAAACAGACCTTAATGAACACTGAAGCTTTCTTT. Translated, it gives CASSFEKQTLMNTEAFF.